A selection of T cell receptor beta chains follows, all from one sample in a study of ipilimumab plus nivolumab after autologous stem cell transplantation. The repertoire was sequenced with immunoSEQ multiplex PCR; TCRdb's copy has only in-frame clones and lacks some. This sample has roughly 45,000 clones, with 70% to 90% found just once. The sequences come from PBMCs, collected in a trial of ipilimumab plus nivolumab as post-transplant consolidation. All receptors derive from a male donor with multiple myeloma. Both conserved end residues are part of each CDR3. The D gene is left open where the match is weak. The size field is filled for only some rows; it gives once, few, many or a size class.

D: NA
size: NA
V: TRBV6-5
J: TRBJ1-3
CDR3: CASRDFSGNTIYF
DNA: TGTGCCAGCCGGGATTTCTCTGGAAACACCATATATTTT

D: TRBD1
size: NA
V: TRBV28
J: TRBJ1-3
CDR3: CASSLGQGSGNTIYF
DNA: TGTGCCAGCAGTCTAGGACAGGGCTCTGGAAACACCATATATTTT

D: NA
size: NA
V: TRBV6-6
J: TRBJ1-4
CDR3: CASSYPRRGFEKLFF
DNA: TGTGCCAGCAGTTACCCGCGGAGGGGATTTGAAAAACTGTTTTTT

D: NA
size: NA
V: TRBV11-2
J: TRBJ1-3
CDR3: CASSLTGTGNTIYF
DNA: TGTGCCAGCAGCTTAACTGGAACTGGAAACACCATATATTTT

D: NA
size: NA
V: TRBV9
J: TRBJ2-7
CDR3: CASSTSPGEQYF
DNA: TGTGCCAGCAGCACCTCACCAGGCGAGCAGTACTTC

D: TRBD2
size: NA
V: TRBV27
J: TRBJ2-1
CDR3: CASSLSFWPSGRRSSYNEQFF
DNA: TGTGCCAGCAGTTTATCGTTTTGGCCTAGCGGGAGGCGAAGCTCCTACAATGAGCAGTTCTTC

D: NA
size: NA
V: TRBV4-1
J: TRBJ1-5
CDR3: CASSQGQSNQPQHF
DNA: TGCGCCAGCAGCCAAGGACAAAGCAATCAGCCCCAGCATTTT

D: NA
size: NA
V: TRBV6-5
J: TRBJ2-1
CDR3: CASTPGNEQFF
DNA: TGTGCCAGCACTCCCGGCAATGAGCAGTTCTTC

D: TRBD1
size: once
V: TRBV6-1
J: TRBJ2-5
CDR3: CASSEGDRGHETQYF
DNA: TGTGCCAGCAGTGAAGGGGACAGGGGGCATGAGACCCAGTACTTC

D: TRBD1
size: NA
V: TRBV19
J: TRBJ1-4
CDR3: CASSMGTGIGEKLFF
DNA: TGTGCCAGTAGTATGGGGACAGGGATAGGAGAAAAACTGTTTTTT

D: TRBD1
size: once
V: TRBV6-5
J: TRBJ2-7
CDR3: CASSFLDRGTYEQYF
DNA: TGTGCCAGCAGTTTCCTGGACAGGGGAACCTACGAGCAGTACTTC

D: NA
size: NA
V: TRBV2
J: TRBJ1-4
CDR3: CASSDRTASGKLFF
DNA: TGTGCCAGCAGTGATCGGACGGCTTCTGGAAAACTGTTTTTT

D: TRBD1
size: NA
V: TRBV2
J: TRBJ1-5
CDR3: CASTPDRGGQPQHF
DNA: TGTGCCAGCACACCGGACAGGGGGGGACAGCCCCAGCATTTT

D: TRBD2
size: once
V: TRBV30
J: TRBJ2-7
CDR3: CAWSTPLAGRPYEQYF
DNA: TGTGCCTGGAGTACTCCCCTAGCGGGGAGGCCCTACGAGCAGTACTTC

D: NA
size: NA
V: TRBV7-8
J: TRBJ2-7
CDR3: CASSRRDSSSYEQYF
DNA: TGTGCCAGCAGCAGACGGGACTCGAGCTCCTACGAGCAGTACTTC

D: NA
size: NA
V: TRBV5-1
J: TRBJ2-3
CDR3: CASSPDINTQYF
DNA: TGCGCCAGCAGCCCCGACATCAATACGCAGTATTTT

D: NA
size: NA
V: TRBV7-3
J: TRBJ1-6
CDR3: CASSLVAGVESPLHF
DNA: TGTGCCAGCAGCTTAGTGGCAGGGGTCGAATCACCCCTCCACTTT

D: NA
size: NA
V: TRBV2
J: TRBJ2-5
CDR3: CASSLDRDRTQYF
DNA: TGTGCCAGCAGTCTCGACCGGGACCGGACCCAGTACTTC

D: NA
size: NA
V: TRBV6-4
J: TRBJ1-2
CDR3: CASSVRDGYGYTF
DNA: TGTGCCAGCAGTGTAAGGGACGGCTATGGCTACACCTTC

D: NA
size: NA
V: TRBV15
J: TRBJ1-1
CDR3: CATSRVRNTEAFF
DNA: TGTGCCACCAGCAGAGTAAGGAACACTGAAGCTTTCTTT

D: NA
size: NA
V: TRBV18
J: TRBJ2-7
CDR3: CASSPMDRYYEQYF
DNA: TGTGCCAGCTCACCAATGGACAGATACTACGAGCAGTACTTC

D: NA
size: NA
V: TRBV4-1
J: TRBJ2-7
CDR3: CASSQVPQNGYEQYF
DNA: TGCGCCAGCAGCCAAGTTCCACAGAACGGCTACGAGCAGTACTTC